Each of the 8 T cell receptor beta chains below was sequenced from the same sample in a study of cytomegalovirus exposure and HLA in healthy donors. The primer mix had 60 Vbeta and 13 Jbeta primers. Sequencing was performed with immunoSEQ multiplex PCR; in TCRdb, only in-frame clones are kept and a portion is missing. The repertoire holds 100,000 or so clones, with around two thirds as singletons. The source material was PBMCs. The origin of the receptors is a man aged 30 to 39 in good health and CMV-seropositive.

The V and J genes are TRBV27 and TRBJ1-5, with D hard to call. CDR1 is MNHEY, CDR2 SMNVEV, per germline (reference sequence). Trimming removed 0 bases from V and 6 bases from J, with 12 bases in between. The CDR3 runs 15 residues. CDR3 in DNA: TGTGCCAGCAGTTTATCTGGGCATCCTGGTCAGCCCCAGCATTTT. Its protein product is CASSLSGHPGQPQHF.

The rearrangement joins TRBV19 to TRBJ2-2; TRBD2 is a possible D gene (5 bases). V was shortened by 6 bases and J by 4 bases, with 18 bases between the two germline ends. Germline V gives CDR1 LNHDA, CDR2 SQIVND (reference sequence). CDR3 length equals 16 residues. CDR3 protein: CASSPIAQFGTGELFF. CDR3 bases: TGTGCCAGTAGCCCTATAGCGCAGTTTGGCACCGGGGAGCTGTTTTTT.

This clone was seen only a few times. The rearrangement joins TRBV5-4 to TRBJ2-7; D is undetermined. The V gene lost 0 bases and the J gene lost 5 bases, with 3 bases spanning the gap. CDR1 SGHNT and CDR2 YYREEE come from the germline V gene (reference sequence). The CDR3 runs 11 residues. In nucleotides, the CDR3 is TGTGCCAGCAGCTTGGTAGACGAGCAGTACTTC. Translated, it gives CASSLVDEQYF.

The rearrangement uses TRBV19 and TRBJ2-1, with 9 bases that match TRBD2. The CDR3 covers 16 residues. Looked up from germline, CDR1 is LNHDA and CDR2 is SQIVND (reference sequence). V trimming: 6 bases; J trimming: 3 bases; junction bases outside the gene matches: 9. The CDR3 loop is CASRALAGARYNEQFF. In DNA form, the CDR3 reads TGTGCCAGTAGGGCCTTAGCGGGGGCCCGCTACAATGAGCAGTTCTTC.

This clone was observed a handful of times. The chain has TRBV30 and TRBJ2-7; possibly TRBD2 for D (6 bases). The CDR3 is 15 residues long. Germline CDR1 reads GTSNPN; CDR2 reads SVGIG (reference sequence). Between the trimmed V and J ends, which lost 3 bases and 3 bases, there was a span of 18 bases. CDR3 DNA: TGTGCCTGGAGACTAAGACTAGGCCGGGACTACGAGCAGTACTTC. Translating gives CAWRLRLGRDYEQYF.

The gene calls are TRBV5-4 and TRBJ1-2; TRBD1 matches 10 bases. V dropped 3 bases and J dropped 7; count of bases not matched to a gene: 3. This CDR3 comprises 13 residues. Germline V gives CDR1 SGHNT, CDR2 YYREEE (reference sequence). In DNA form, the CDR3 reads TGTGCCAGCAGCTCCGGACAGGGGGTTGGCTACACCTTC. The encoded protein is CASSSGQGVGYTF.

This clone was seen only a few times. The chain carries TRBV2 and TRBJ2-1, with unresolved D. Germline values: CDR1 SNHLY, CDR2 FYNNEI. Trimming stripped 8 bases from V and 4 bases from J, with 6 bases between. The CDR3 covers 11 residues. CDR3 loop: CASGRYNEQFF. CDR3 DNA sequence: TGTGCCAGCGGCCGTTACAATGAGCAGTTCTTC.

The chain couples TRBV6-5 to TRBJ1-4; tentative D call: TRBD1 (6 bases). The germline V gene encodes CDR1 MNHEY and CDR2 SVGAGI. This CDR3 region has 15 residues. V was clipped by 5 bases and J by 5 bases, with 15 bases between them. The CDR3 loop is CASSHTGWGNEKLFF. CDR3 bases: TGTGCCAGCAGTCATACAGGGTGGGGAAATGAAAAACTGTTTTTT.